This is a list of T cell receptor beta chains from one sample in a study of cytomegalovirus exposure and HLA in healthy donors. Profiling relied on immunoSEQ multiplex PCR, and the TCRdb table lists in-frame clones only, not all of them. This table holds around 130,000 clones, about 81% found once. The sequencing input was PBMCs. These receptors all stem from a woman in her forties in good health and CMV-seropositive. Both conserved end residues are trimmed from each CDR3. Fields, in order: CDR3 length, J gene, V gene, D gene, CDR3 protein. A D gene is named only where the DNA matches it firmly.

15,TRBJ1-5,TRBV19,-,ASSIPLDSVFYQPQH
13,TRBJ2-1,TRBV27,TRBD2,ASSPGLAGVLGQF
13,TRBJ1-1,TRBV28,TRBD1,ASSTEGQGKAEAF
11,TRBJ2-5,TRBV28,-,ASSQTGRGTQY
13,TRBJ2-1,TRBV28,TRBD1,ASSLGDRGLGEQF
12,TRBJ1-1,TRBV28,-,ASSLFGGNTEAF
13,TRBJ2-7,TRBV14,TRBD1,ASSKRDSLTYEQY
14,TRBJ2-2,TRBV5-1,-,ASSVRDPGLSGELF
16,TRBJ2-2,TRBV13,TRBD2,ASSGGLAGAAGTGELF
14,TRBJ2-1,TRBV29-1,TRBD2,SVPLGGLAGEVEQF
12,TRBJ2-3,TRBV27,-,ASKPPTSTDTQY
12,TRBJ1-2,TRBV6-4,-,ASRRQNHPYGYT
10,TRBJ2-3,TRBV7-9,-,ASSLALDTQY
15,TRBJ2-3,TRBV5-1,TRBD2,ASSHSGTSGNTDTQY
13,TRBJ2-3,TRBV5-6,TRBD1,ASSRDRGLSDTQY
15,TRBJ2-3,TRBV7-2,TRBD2,ASSFTSGSTGGDTQY
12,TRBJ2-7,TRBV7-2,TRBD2,ASSPGLVSYEQY
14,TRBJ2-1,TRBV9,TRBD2,ASSVGASGIYNEQF
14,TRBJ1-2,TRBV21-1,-,ASSRRSFRILDGYT
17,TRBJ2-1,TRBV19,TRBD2,ASLRSLAGDRDKNNEQF
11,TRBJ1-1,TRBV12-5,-,ASGLDGNTEAF
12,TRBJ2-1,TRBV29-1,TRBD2,SVPLTGGPSEQF
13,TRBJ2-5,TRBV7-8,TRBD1,ASSARTGRQETQY
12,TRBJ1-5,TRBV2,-,ASSEAPDYQPQH
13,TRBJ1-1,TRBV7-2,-,ASSLLYGGNTEAF
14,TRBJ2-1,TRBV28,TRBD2,ASSLGGLGRSEKQF
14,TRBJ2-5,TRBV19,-,ASSIGLRRGQETQY
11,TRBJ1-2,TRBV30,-,AWNDNYYYGYT
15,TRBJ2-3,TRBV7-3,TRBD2,ASSKGLAGPNTDTQY
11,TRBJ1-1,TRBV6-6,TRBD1,ASSYRGPTEAF
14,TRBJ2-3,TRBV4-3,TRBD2,ASSPGLAGVTDTQY
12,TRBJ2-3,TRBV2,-,AASGLGVSDTQY
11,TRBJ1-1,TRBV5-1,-,ASSWQGSTEAF
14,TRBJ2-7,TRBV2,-,ASSEEAGIAGDEQY
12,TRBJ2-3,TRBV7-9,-,ASSLIQPTDTQY
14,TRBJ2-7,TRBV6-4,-,ASSDCWGDSSYEQY
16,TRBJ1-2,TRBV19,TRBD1,ASTIPGGTGSADYGYT
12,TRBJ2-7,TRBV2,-,ASSEALMIYEQY
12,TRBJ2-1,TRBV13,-,ATNRGMNYNEQF
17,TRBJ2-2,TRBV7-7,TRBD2,ASSSAPGLAGANTGELF
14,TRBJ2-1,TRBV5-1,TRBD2,ASSPTSGLAGAEQF
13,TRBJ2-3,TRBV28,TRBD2,ASSRRGLATDTQY
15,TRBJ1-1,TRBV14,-,ASSQVFGIGVNTEAF
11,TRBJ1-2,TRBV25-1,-,ASSDPRAAGYT
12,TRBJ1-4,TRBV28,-,ASSLRTGNEKLF
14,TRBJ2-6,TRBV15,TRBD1,ATSRPTGAGANVLT
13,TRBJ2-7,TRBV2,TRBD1,ASSERTGISYEQY
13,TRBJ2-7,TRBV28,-,ASSNTYRVSYEQY
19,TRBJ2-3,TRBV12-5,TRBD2,ASGPGVKLTSGGEITDTQY
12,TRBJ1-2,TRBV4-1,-,ASSQDNANYGYT
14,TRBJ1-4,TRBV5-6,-,ASSFLGPGTNEKLF
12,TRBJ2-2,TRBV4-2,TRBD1,ASSQTGDTGELF
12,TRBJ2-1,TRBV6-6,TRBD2,ASVGTSGDNEQF
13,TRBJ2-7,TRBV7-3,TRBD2,ASSLSTSGPYEQY
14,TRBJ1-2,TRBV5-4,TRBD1,ASSSDGTGGLYGYT
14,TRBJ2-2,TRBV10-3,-,AITGNPRVSTGELF
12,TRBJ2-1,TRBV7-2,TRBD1,ASSLGGFGTGVF
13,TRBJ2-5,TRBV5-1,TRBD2,ASSLAPGGAETQY
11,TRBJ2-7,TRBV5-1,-,ASSLLVRDPKY
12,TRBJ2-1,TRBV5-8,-,ASSLGSSYNEQF